This T cell receptor (beta chain) appears in the sequencing data of a study of blood T cell repertoires in COVID-19. Sequencing used immunoSEQ multiplex PCR; TCRdb keeps in-frame clones, though not all of them. The sample lists 120,000 to 150,000 clones; around 82% were seen once. Deletions cut 1 base from V and 6 bases from J, with 12 bases between. The CDR3 totals 14 residues. Germline V gene lookup returns CDR1 LGHDT and CDR2 YNNKEL (reference sequence). V and J are TRBV3-1 (or the pseudogene TRBV3-2) and TRBJ1-1; possibly TRBD1 for D (5 bases). The TCR comes from a human donor in a cohort sampled during active COVID-19. The specimen sequenced was peripheral blood. CDR3 residues: CASSQAGRGSEAFF. In nucleotides, the CDR3 is TGTGCCAGCAGCCAAGCGGGGCGGGGCTCTGAAGCTTTCTTT.